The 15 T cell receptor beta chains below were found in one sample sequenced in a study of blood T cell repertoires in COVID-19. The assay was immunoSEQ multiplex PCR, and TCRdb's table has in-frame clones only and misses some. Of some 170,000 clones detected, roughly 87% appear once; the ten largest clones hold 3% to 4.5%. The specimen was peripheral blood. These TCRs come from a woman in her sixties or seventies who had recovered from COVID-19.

CDR3 coding DNA: TGTGCCAGCAGTTTTCGCGACAGGGCGGGGACCGGGGAGCTGTTTTTT. This encodes CASSFRDRAGTGELFF. This chain links TRBV27 with TRBJ2-2; D might be TRBD1 (7 bases). V lost 3 bases, J lost 5 bases, and 16 bases lay in between. Germline V gene sequence: CDR1 MNHEY, CDR2 SMNVEV (reference sequence). The CDR3 runs 16 residues.

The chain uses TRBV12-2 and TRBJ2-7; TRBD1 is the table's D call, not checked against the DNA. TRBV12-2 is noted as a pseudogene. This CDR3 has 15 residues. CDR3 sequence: CASRLGTVNEYEQYF. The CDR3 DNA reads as TGTGCAAGTCGCTTAGGAACAGTAAATGAGTACGAGCAGTACTTC.

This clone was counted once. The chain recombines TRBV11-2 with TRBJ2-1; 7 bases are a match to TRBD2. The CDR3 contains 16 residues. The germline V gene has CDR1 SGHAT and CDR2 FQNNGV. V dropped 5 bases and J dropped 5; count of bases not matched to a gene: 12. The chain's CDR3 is CASSPRTGGSHNEQFF. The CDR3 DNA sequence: TGTGCCAGCAGCCCCCGTACCGGGGGGTCCCACAATGAGCAGTTCTTC.

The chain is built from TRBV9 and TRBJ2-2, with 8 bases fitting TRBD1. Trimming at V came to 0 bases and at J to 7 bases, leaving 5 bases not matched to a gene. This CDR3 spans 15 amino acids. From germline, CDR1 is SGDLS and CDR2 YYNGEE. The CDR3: CASSVETGGIGELFF. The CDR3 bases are TGTGCCAGCAGCGTAGAAACAGGGGGAATCGGGGAGCTGTTTTTT.

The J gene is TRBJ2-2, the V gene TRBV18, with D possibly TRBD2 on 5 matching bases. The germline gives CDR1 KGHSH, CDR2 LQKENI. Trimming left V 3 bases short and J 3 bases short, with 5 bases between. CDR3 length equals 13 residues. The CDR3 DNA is TGTGCCAGCTCACCGCGGGACACCGGGGAGCTGTTTTTT. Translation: CASSPRDTGELFF.

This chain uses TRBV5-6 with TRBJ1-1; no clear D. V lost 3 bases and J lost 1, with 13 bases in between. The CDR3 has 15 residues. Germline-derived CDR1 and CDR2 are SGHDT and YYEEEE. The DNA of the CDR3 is TGTGCCAGCAGCTCGCTTGAGACACAGAACACTGAAGCTTTCTTT. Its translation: CASSSLETQNTEAFF.

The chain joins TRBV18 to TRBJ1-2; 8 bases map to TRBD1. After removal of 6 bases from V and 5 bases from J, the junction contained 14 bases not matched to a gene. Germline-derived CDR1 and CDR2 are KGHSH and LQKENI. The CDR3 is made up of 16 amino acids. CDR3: CASSLTTDRGGYGYTF. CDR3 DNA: TGTGCCAGCTCTCTCACGACCGACAGGGGCGGGTATGGCTACACCTTC.

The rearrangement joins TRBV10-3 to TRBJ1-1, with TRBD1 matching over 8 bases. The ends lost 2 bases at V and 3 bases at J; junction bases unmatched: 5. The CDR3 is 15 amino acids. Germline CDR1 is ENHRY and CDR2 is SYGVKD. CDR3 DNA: TGTGCCATCAGTGAGGCAGGGGGCTATTACACTGAAGCTTTCTTT. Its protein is CAISEAGGYYTEAFF.

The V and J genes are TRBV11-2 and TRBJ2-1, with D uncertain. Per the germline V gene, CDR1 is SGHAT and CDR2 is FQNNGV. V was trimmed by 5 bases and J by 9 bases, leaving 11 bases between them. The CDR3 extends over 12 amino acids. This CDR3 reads CASSPQFGEQFF. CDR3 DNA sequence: TGTGCCAGCAGCCCCCAATTCGGTGAGCAGTTCTTC.

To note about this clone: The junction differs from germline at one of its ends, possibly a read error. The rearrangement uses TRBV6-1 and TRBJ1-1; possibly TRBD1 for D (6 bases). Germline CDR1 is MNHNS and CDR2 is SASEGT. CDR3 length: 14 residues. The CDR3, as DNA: TGTGCCAGCACTGAAGGGGGGGTGAAGGCTGAAGCTTTCTTT. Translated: CASTEGGVKAEAFF.

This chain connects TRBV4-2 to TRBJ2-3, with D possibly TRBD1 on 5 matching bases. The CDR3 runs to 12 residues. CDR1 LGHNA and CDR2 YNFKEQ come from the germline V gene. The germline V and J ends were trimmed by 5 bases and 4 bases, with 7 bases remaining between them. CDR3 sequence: CASSSRADTQYF. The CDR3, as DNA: TGTGCCAGCAGCTCCAGGGCAGATACGCAGTATTTT.

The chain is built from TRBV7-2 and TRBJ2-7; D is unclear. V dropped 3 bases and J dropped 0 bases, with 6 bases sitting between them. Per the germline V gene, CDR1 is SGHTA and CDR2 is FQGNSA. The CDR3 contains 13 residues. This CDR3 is CASSFDNSYEQYF. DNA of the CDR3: TGTGCCAGCAGCTTTGACAACTCCTACGAGCAGTACTTC.

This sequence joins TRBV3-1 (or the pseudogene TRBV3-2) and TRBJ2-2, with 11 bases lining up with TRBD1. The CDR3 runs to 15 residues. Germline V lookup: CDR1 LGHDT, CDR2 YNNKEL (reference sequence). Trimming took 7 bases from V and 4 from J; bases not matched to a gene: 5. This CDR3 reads CASTQDRGPTGELFF. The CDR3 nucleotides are TGTGCCAGCACCCAGGACAGGGGGCCCACCGGGGAGCTGTTTTTT.

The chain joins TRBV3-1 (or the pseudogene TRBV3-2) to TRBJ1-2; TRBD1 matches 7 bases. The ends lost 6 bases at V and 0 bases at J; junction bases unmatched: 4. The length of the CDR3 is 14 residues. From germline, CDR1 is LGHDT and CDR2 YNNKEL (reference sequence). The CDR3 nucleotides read TGTGCCAGCAGTTTGACAGGGACTAACTATGGCTACACCTTC. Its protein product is CASSLTGTNYGYTF.

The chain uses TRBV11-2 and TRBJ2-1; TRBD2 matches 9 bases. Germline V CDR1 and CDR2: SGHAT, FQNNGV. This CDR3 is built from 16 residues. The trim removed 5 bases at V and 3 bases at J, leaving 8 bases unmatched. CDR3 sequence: CASSPGLAGNYNEQFF. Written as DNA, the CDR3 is TGTGCCAGCAGCCCTGGGCTAGCGGGGAACTACAATGAGCAGTTCTTC.